The rows below give T cell receptor beta chains drawn from one sample of a study of blood T cell repertoires in COVID-19. Profiling relied on immunoSEQ multiplex PCR, and the TCRdb table lists in-frame clones only, not all of them. The sample records fewer than 350,000 clones, more than 75% being singletons. Source material: PBMCs or T cells enriched from blood (not recorded which). The source of these receptors is a woman in her forties with acute COVID-19. The CDR3 runs from the conserved cysteine through the conserved F or W. The D gene is left open where the match is weak. Size tells how often a clone was seen (once, few, many) or the class of an expanded clone, and some rows leave it out.

TRBD1	NA	TRBV27	TRBJ1-1	TGTGCCAGCAGTTTATCGTTGACAGGGGGCACTGAAGCTTTCTTT	CASSLSLTGGTEAFF
TRBD1	NA	TRBV18	TRBJ1-1	TGTGCCAGCTCGGACAGGGCCAATATGAACACTGAAGCTTTCTTT	CASSDRANMNTEAFF
NA	NA	TRBV5-1	TRBJ2-3	TGCGCCAGCAGCGAGGGACAACTCATGGATACGCAGTATTTT	CASSEGQLMDTQYF
NA	NA	TRBV5-1	TRBJ2-7	TGCGCCAGCAGCTTGGCAAGGGGCTACGAGCAGTACTTC	CASSLARGYEQYF
TRBD1	NA	TRBV7-2	TRBJ2-1	TGTGCCAGCAGCTTAGCGGGTAACAGGGGGAATGAGCAGTTCTTC	CASSLAGNRGNEQFF
TRBD1	NA	TRBV19	TRBJ2-7	TGTGCCAGTAGTATGGGGACAGGGCCAAGCTACGAGCAGTACTTC	CASSMGTGPSYEQYF
TRBD2	NA	TRBV5-5	TRBJ2-1	TGTGCCAGCAGTTCTGCTAGCGGGGGGTCGGGAGAGCAGTTCTTC	CASSSASGGSGEQFF
NA	NA	TRBV15	TRBJ1-4	TGTGCCACCAGCAGAGCCCCCGTACTAAATGAAAAACTGTTTTTT	CATSRAPVLNEKLFF
NA	once	TRBV5-1	TRBJ2-3	TGCGCCAGCAGCTTGGAAGACAGGACTGGAACGCAGTATTTT	CASSLEDRTGTQYF
TRBD2	NA	TRBV27	TRBJ2-7	TGTGCCAGCAGTTTATCGGGGGGGTTCCACGAGCAGTACTTC	CASSLSGGFHEQYF
TRBD1	once	TRBV30	TRBJ1-1	TGTGCCTGGATGCGGGACAGGCGAAACACTGAAGCTTTCTTT	CAWMRDRRNTEAFF
TRBD1	NA	TRBV2	TRBJ1-5	TGTGCCAGCAGAATCGGGACAGGCAATCAGCCCCAGCATTTT	CASRIGTGNQPQHF
TRBD2	NA	TRBV3-1/TRBV3-2	TRBJ2-3	TGTGCCAGCAGCCAAGTAAAAGCGGGGGGGCCGAAAGGAGATACGCAGTATTTT	CASSQVKAGGPKGDTQYF
NA	NA	TRBV6-1	TRBJ2-5	TGTGCCAGCAGTGAGGCCATTGCAGGGGCTCAAGAGACCCAGTACTTC	CASSEAIAGAQETQYF
NA	NA	TRBV30	TRBJ1-1	TGTGCCTGGAGTACAGGGAGCGCTGAAGCTTTCTTT	CAWSTGSAEAFF
NA	NA	TRBV6-5	TRBJ2-2	TGTGCCAGCAGTTACTCGAGGAGCGGGTTCGCCGGGGAGCTGTTTTTT	CASSYSRSGFAGELFF
NA	few	TRBV27	TRBJ1-4	TGTGCCAGCAGTAGTATGGGGGGGGAAAAACTGTTTTTT	CASSSMGGEKLFF
TRBD1	NA	TRBV5-6	TRBJ1-4	TGTGCCAGCAGCGGCGACAGGGGGGAAAAACTGTTTTTT	CASSGDRGEKLFF
NA	NA	TRBV12-3/TRBV12-4	TRBJ1-2	TGTGCCAGCAGTACCCTAGCTAGAGGCTACACCTTC	CASSTLARGYTF
NA	NA	TRBV27	TRBJ1-3	TGTGCCAGCAGTAAACAGGGTCGTGGAAACACCATATATTTT	CASSKQGRGNTIYF
TRBD1	NA	TRBV5-4	TRBJ2-7	TGTGCCAGCAGCCCGGGACAGGGGGCTCAGTACGAGCAGTACTTC	CASSPGQGAQYEQYF
NA	NA	TRBV30	TRBJ1-2	TGTGCCTGGAGTGTTAGCTGGACAGTCGGCTACACCTTC	CAWSVSWTVGYTF
TRBD1	NA	TRBV28	TRBJ1-1	TGTGCCAGCAGTGGAGGGGGCGCAAGAGCTTTCTTT	CASSGGGARAFF
TRBD1	NA	TRBV10-2	TRBJ1-3	TGCGCCAGCAGTCCGGGACAGGCGGGTGGAAACACCATATATTTT	CASSPGQAGGNTIYF